These 5 T cell receptor beta chains came from one sample sequenced in a study of T-cell memory formation after mild COVID-19. Via MiXCR, TCRdb re-called the 5' RACE reads, giving one row per CDR3 protein. The table shows roughly 450,000 distinct CDR3 sequences, with 18% occurring only once. Sample: PBMCs or a T cell subset sorted from them (not recorded which). The receptors stem from a young man who had mild COVID-19 (a few samples of this study predate the infection). Cell type and time point are not known.

J is TRBJ2-5 and V is TRBV29-1, with unresolved D. CDR1 is SQVTM and CDR2 is ANQGSEA in the germline V gene. Trimming pared 3 bases from V and 5 bases from J, leaving 7 bases between. This CDR3 has 11 residues. CDR3 sequence reads: CSVDIMETQYF. The CDR3 DNA reads TGCAGCGTTGATATTATGGAGACCCAGTACTTC. The variable domain in full, with the rest retrieved from reference TRBV29-1 and TRBJ2-5, is SAVISQKPSRDICQRGTSLTIQCQVDSQVTMMFWYRQQPGQSLTLIATANQGSEATYESGFVIDKFPISRPNLTFSTLTVSNMSPEDSSIYLCSVDIMETQYFGPGTRLLVL.

The chain couples TRBV4-3 to TRBJ2-7; no reliable D call. CDR1 is LGHNA, CDR2 YSLEER, per germline. Trimming pared 0 bases from V and 6 bases from J, leaving 15 bases between. CDR3 length: 15 residues. The CDR3 region is CASSQDPGIRLEQYF. The DNA of the CDR3 is TGCGCCAGCAGCCAAGATCCGGGTATAAGGCTCGAGCAGTACTTC.

The V gene is TRBV28, the J gene TRBJ2-1; D perhaps matches TRBD1 (8 bases). The CDR3 runs 15 residues. Germline CDR1 and CDR2: MDHEN and SYDVKM. V was trimmed by 6 bases and J by 2 bases, leaving 14 bases between them. In nucleotides, the CDR3 is TGTGCCAGCAGCCGGACAGGGACTACCTACAATGAGCAGTTCTTC. It translates to CASSRTGTTYNEQFF.

V and J are TRBV6-2 or TRBV6-3 and TRBJ2-3; TRBD2 agrees at 7 bases. Germline CDR1 MNHEY, CDR2 SVGEGT. With 7 bases clipped from V and 2 bases from J, the junction kept 9 bases outside the gene matches. The CDR3 length is 15 residues. The CDR3: CASKVRAGITDTQYF. In DNA, the CDR3 is TGTGCCAGCAAAGTACGAGCGGGGATCACAGATACGCAGTATTTT.

The sample holds one count of this clonotype. The J gene is TRBJ2-1, the V gene TRBV7-2; 8 nucleotides align to TRBD2. This CDR3 region has 14 residues. Per germline, CDR1 SGHTA and CDR2 FQGNSA. V shed 5 bases and J 7 bases; nucleotides not matched to a gene: 7. In DNA, the CDR3 is TGTGCCAGCAGCCGGGGGACTAGACGGAATGAGCAGTTCTTC. It encodes CASSRGTRRNEQFF.